The 26 T cell receptor beta chains in this list originate from one sample, sequenced in a study of T-cell reconstitution after alpha-beta-depleted transplantation in children. Preparation of the TCRbeta library involved a method that used unique molecular identifiers. MiXCR, run by TCRdb on the PCR reads, gives a single entry per CDR3 protein. The table lists 200,000 to 250,000 distinct CDR3 sequences, about 8.7% of them singletons. Sequenced material: PBMCs, mostly from graft donor cells, taken 360 days after TCRalphabeta/CD19-depleted stem cell transplant. Receptors were obtained from a male patient under 10 years old who had a stem cell transplant for acute myeloid leukemia, so the T cells may come from the graft donor.

This clonotype occurred many times. The chain couples TRBV28 to TRBJ2-7; maybe TRBD1 (6 bases). The CDR3 is 15 amino acids. The V gene lost 4 bases and the J gene lost 4 bases, with 17 bases spanning the gap. Germline CDR1 is MDHEN and CDR2 is SYDVKM. CDR3 nucleotide sequence: TGTGCCAGCAGTTCCCCGGAGGACAGAGTTTACGAGCAGTACTTC. Translated: CASSSPEDRVYEQYF.

This clonotype has a count of ten or more. V is TRBV5-1 and J is TRBJ1-1; 8 bases are a match to TRBD1. The CDR3 totals 15 residues. V lost 4 bases and J lost 6; bases outside the gene matches: 11. The germline V gene encodes CDR1 SGHRS and CDR2 YFSETQ. The CDR3 region is CASSEVTDRAPEAFF. The CDR3 DNA follows: TGCGCCAGCAGCGAAGTTACGGACAGGGCGCCTGAAGCTTTCTTT. Combining the CDR3 with reference TRBV5-1 and TRBJ1-1 gives the whole variable domain KAGVTQTPRYLIKTRGQQVTLSCSPISGHRSVSWYQQTPGQGLQFLFEYFSETQRNKGNFPGRFSGRQFSNSRSEMNVSTLELGDSALYLCASSEVTDRAPEAFFGQGTRLTVV.

This clonotype was detected ten times or more. V and J are TRBV12-3 or TRBV12-4 and TRBJ2-5; D not certain. The CDR3 covers 12 residues. With 3 bases removed from V and 4 bases from J, the gap between germline ends came to 6 bases. In DNA, the CDR3 is TGTGCCAGCAGTTTGATTATAGAGACCCAGTACTTC. Protein sequence: CASSLIIETQYF.

This clonotype came up many times. The chain links TRBV12-3 or TRBV12-4 to TRBJ2-5; D is uncertain. V was shortened by 2 bases and J by 0 bases, with 4 bases between the two germline ends. This CDR3 has 13 residues. The DNA for the CDR3 is TGTGCCAGCAGTTTATGGAACCAAGAGACCCAGTACTTC. As protein: CASSLWNQETQYF.

V and J are TRBV6-2 or TRBV6-3 and TRBJ2-5; no reliable D call. This CDR3 has 14 residues. V lost 6 bases, J lost 5 bases, and 16 bases lay in between. In germline, CDR1 is MNHEY, CDR2 SVGEGT. CDR3 bases: TGTGCCAGCAGGACTCTTGGCTGGTGGGAGACCCAGTACTTC. This translates into CASRTLGWWETQYF.

In this sample, this clonotype turned up many times. The chain recombines TRBV6-1 with TRBJ1-1; 7 bases map to TRBD1. After removal of 6 bases from V and 5 bases from J, the junction contained 6 bases not matched to a gene. CDR1 is MNHNS and CDR2 is SASEGT in the germline V gene. The CDR3 totals 13 residues. The CDR3 DNA reads TGTGCCAGCAGGAGACAGGGAGGGACTGAAGCTTTCTTT. It specifies CASRRQGGTEAFF.

This clonotype was counted a few times. The gene calls are TRBV5-1 and TRBJ2-2; 8 nucleotides agree with TRBD1. There are 15 residues in the CDR3. Trimming removed 4 bases from V and 4 bases from J; junction bases left unmatched: 6. Germline values: CDR1 SGHRS, CDR2 YFSETQ. CDR3 loop: CASSPRGLGTGELFF. The CDR3 DNA sequence: TGCGCCAGCAGCCCCAGGGGGCTTGGCACCGGGGAGCTGTTTTTT.

This chain connects TRBV3-1 to TRBJ2-6; no definite D call. The V end was cut by 10 bases, the J end by 1 base, with 8 bases between. The germline V gene has CDR1 LGHDT and CDR2 YNNKEL (reference sequence). This CDR3 is 13 amino acids long. Written as DNA, the CDR3 is TGTGCCACTCAGGCTTCTGGGGCCAACGTCCTGACTTTC. This translates into CATQASGANVLTF.

This clonotype has just a few counts. J is TRBJ2-2 and V is TRBV3-1; 11 bases are a match to TRBD2. The CDR3 contains 17 residues. Germline lookup yields CDR1 LGHDT and CDR2 YNNKEL (reference sequence). Losses at the gene ends were 0 bases for V and 5 bases for J; bases not matched to a gene: 5. DNA for the CDR3: TGTGCCAGCAGCCAAGATCGGCTAGCGGGAGGTACCGGGGAGCTGTTTTTT. It translates to CASSQDRLAGGTGELFF.

The chain employs TRBV7-8 and TRBJ1-2; 8 positions agree with TRBD1. Germline lookup yields CDR1 SGHVS and CDR2 FQNEAQ. The CDR3 has 15 residues. The V gene end was trimmed by 4 bases and the J gene end by 4 bases; junction bases not matched to a gene: 8. The CDR3 coding sequence is TGTGCCAGCAGCTCCCAACAGGGGGAGGTCTATGGCTACACCTTC. Translation: CASSSQQGEVYGYTF.

This clonotype turned up a few times. The chain uses TRBV25-1 and TRBJ2-3, with 15 bases matching TRBD2. The length of the CDR3 is 13 residues. Germline-derived CDR1 and CDR2 are MGHDK and SYGVNS. V was clipped by 10 bases and J by 6 bases; unmatched bases: 2. The chain's CDR3 is CATGTSGGDTQYF. The CDR3 nucleotides read TGTGCCACCGGGACTAGCGGGGGGGATACGCAGTATTTT. The full variable domain, its missing parts supplied by reference TRBV25-1 and TRBJ2-3, is EADIYQTPRYLVIGTGKKITLECSQTMGHDKMYWYQQDPGMELHLIHYSYGVNSTEKGDLSSESTVSRIRTEHFPLTLESARPSHTSQYLCATGTSGGDTQYFGPGTRLTVL.

Remarks on this clonotype: A read error is likely, as this CDR3 ends without the conserved phenylalanine or tryptophan. The V and J genes are TRBV12-3 or TRBV12-4 and TRBJ2-3, with D uncertain. This CDR3 comprises 14 residues. The V end lost 3 bases, the J end lost 5 bases, and 12 bases lay between the germline ends. The CDR3: CASSLSASGDTQYL. CDR3 coding DNA: TGTGCCAGCAGTTTGTCGGCTTCTGGAGATACGCAGTATCTT.

This clonotype was recorded many times. This sequence joins TRBV11-2 and TRBJ2-5, with 7 bases fitting TRBD1. The CDR3 contains 16 residues. CDR1 and CDR2 (germline): SGHAT, FQNNGV. J lost 5 bases, V lost 1 base, and 10 bases had no gene match. The CDR3 reads CASSLGHATGSETQYF. CDR3 DNA sequence: TGTGCCAGCAGCTTAGGTCACGCGACAGGGAGCGAGACCCAGTACTTC.

This clonotype was detected a few times. The genes are TRBV7-8 and TRBJ1-3, with D hard to call. The ends were cut back, 0 bases at V and 4 bases at J, with 13 bases in the middle. There are 16 residues in the CDR3. CDR1 is SGHVS, CDR2 FQNEAQ, per germline. The chain's CDR3 is CASSLAGRFLGNTIYF. In DNA form, the CDR3 reads TGTGCCAGCAGCTTAGCCGGCAGGTTTTTGGGAAACACCATATATTTT.

This clonotype appeared a few times. V is TRBV12-3 or TRBV12-4 and J is TRBJ1-4, with D perhaps TRBD1 (5 bases). This CDR3 has 13 residues. V lost 6 bases to trimming and J lost 8 bases, with 13 bases between them. CDR3 nucleotides: TGTGCCAGCAGCCGGCGGGGCGACGAAAAACTGTTTTTT. This codes for CASSRRGDEKLFF.

Ten or more counts support this clonotype. The rearrangement uses TRBV20-1 and TRBJ2-1, with TRBD2 identical over 9 bases. With V trimmed by 5 bases and J by 1 base, 6 bases remained unmatched. Germline CDR1 and CDR2: DFQATT and SNEGSKA (reference sequence). This CDR3 is built from 15 residues. The CDR3 nucleotides are TGCAGTGCTCATCAAGCGGGAGGTTCCTACAATGAGCAGTTCTTC. This translates into CSAHQAGGSYNEQFF.

This clonotype was detected only a few times. The chain has TRBV7-6 and TRBJ1-1, with D unclear. CDR3 length equals 15 residues. V was shortened by 0 bases and J by 1 base, with 9 bases between the two germline ends. In germline, CDR1 is SGHVS, CDR2 FNYEAQ. The CDR3 sequence: CASSLAAWGNTEAFF. CDR3 coding DNA: TGTGCCAGCAGCTTAGCAGCGTGGGGGAACACTGAAGCTTTCTTT.

The table lists this clonotype with many counts. The chain uses TRBV12-3 or TRBV12-4 and TRBJ2-7; unclear D gene. This CDR3 has 12 amino acids. With 5 bases removed from V and 3 bases from J, the gap between germline ends came to 8 bases. CDR3 in DNA: TGTGCCAGCAGTACTGGGAACTACGAGCAGTACTTC. It translates to CASSTGNYEQYF.

This clonotype has at least ten counts. The V and J genes are TRBV10-3 and TRBJ1-1; perhaps TRBD1 as D (5 bases). The V and J ends lost 6 bases and 3 bases respectively, with 8 bases between them. This CDR3 has 12 residues. CDR1 and CDR2 (germline): ENHRY, SYGVKD. The CDR3 region is CAIRGQDTEAFF. The CDR3 DNA sequence: TGTGCCATCAGGGGGCAGGACACTGAAGCTTTCTTT.

This clonotype appeared many times. V gene TRBV5-4 combines with J gene TRBJ2-5; tentative D call: TRBD1 (7 bases). The CDR3 sequence is 14 residues long. Germline V gene data show CDR1 as SGHNT and CDR2 as YYREEE (reference sequence). V shed 2 bases and J shed 5 bases, with 13 bases lying between them. The CDR3 loop reads CASSFQAGGETQYF. The CDR3 region has the DNA TGTGCCAGCAGCTTTCAGGCAGGGGGGGAGACCCAGTACTTC.

This clonotype was observed many times. The chain employs TRBV20-1 and TRBJ2-1; D is unclear. Looked up from germline, CDR1 is DFQATT and CDR2 is SNEGSKA (reference sequence). Trimming left V 3 bases short and J 8 bases short, with 14 bases between. This CDR3 has 13 amino acids. CDR3 nucleotides: TGCAGTGCTAGCATAGTTTGGTTATATGAGCAGTTCTTC. Protein sequence: CSASIVWLYEQFF.

In its sample, this clonotype was seen many times. This rearrangement joins TRBV29-1 to TRBJ2-5, with 7 positions matching TRBD2. V gave up 1 base and J gave up 1 base; unmatched junction bases: 6. In germline, CDR1 is SQVTM, CDR2 ANQGSEA. CDR3 length: 15 residues. For the CDR3, the DNA is TGCAGCGTTGAAGTCCTCGGACTAGTCCAAGAGACCCAGTACTTC. Protein: CSVEVLGLVQETQYF. Together with reference TRBV29-1 and TRBJ2-5, the CDR3 gives the full variable domain: SAVISQKPSRDICQRGTSLTIQCQVDSQVTMMFWYRQQPGQSLTLIATANQGSEATYESGFVIDKFPISRPNLTFSTLTVSNMSPEDSSIYLCSVEVLGLVQETQYFGPGTRLLVL.

V is TRBV4-2 and J is TRBJ2-1; D may be TRBD1 or TRBD2 (5 bases each). CDR1 and CDR2 (germline): LGHNA, YNFKEQ. The CDR3 totals 16 residues. V was trimmed by 4 bases and J by 8 bases, leaving 21 bases between them. CDR3 coding DNA: TGTGCCAGCAGCCCTCGGGACCCCCGGTTCACACATGAGCAGTTCTTC. This encodes CASSPRDPRFTHEQFF.

This clonotype turned up a few times. The V call is TRBV29-1, the J call TRBJ2-1; D possibly matches TRBD1 or TRBD2 (5 bases each). Per germline, CDR1 SQVTM and CDR2 ANQGSEA. The V gene lost 7 bases and the J gene lost 1 base, with 8 bases spanning the gap. This CDR3 comprises 12 residues. CDR3: CSGEGSYNEQFF. The CDR3 DNA sequence: TGCAGCGGTGAGGGGTCCTACAATGAGCAGTTCTTC.

This clonotype was seen repeatedly, ten times or more. The chain links TRBV20-1 to TRBJ2-1, with TRBD2 identical over 8 bases. Losses at the gene ends were 1 base for V and 4 bases for J; bases not matched to a gene: 6. There are 15 residues in the CDR3. Germline V gene data show CDR1 as DFQATT and CDR2 as SNEGSKA (reference sequence). The CDR3 DNA follows: TGCAGTGCTAGAGCTTCGACTAGCGATTACAATGAGCAGTTCTTC. Translating gives CSARASTSDYNEQFF.

The rearrangement uses TRBV6-5 and TRBJ2-1; D gene ambiguous. The length of the CDR3 is 17 residues. Germline CDR1 is MNHEY and CDR2 is SVGAGI. V was clipped by 0 bases and J by 8 bases, with 20 bases between them. The CDR3 bases are TGTGCCAGCAGTTACTCGAGTTCTCCTTTTCTTAGGGATGAGCAGTTCTTC. Translated, it gives CASSYSSSPFLRDEQFF.